The 10 T cell receptor beta chains below all came from one sample that was sequenced in a study of somatic mutations in cytotoxic T cells in rheumatoid arthritis. Produced via immunoSEQ multiplex PCR; TCRdb's table is partial and in-frame only. The data contain 6,500 to 7,000 clones, about 75% of them singletons. The material sequenced was CD8+ T cells sorted from blood. The source is a woman aged 60-75 years in good health.

The V gene is TRBV10-1, the J gene TRBJ2-1, with 14 bases fitting TRBD2. With 3 bases clipped from V and 0 bases from J, the junction kept 1 base outside the gene matches. Germline V CDR1 and CDR2: WNHNN, SYGVQD (reference sequence). The CDR3 runs 17 residues. As DNA, the CDR3 is TGCGCCAGCAGTGATGGGACTAGCGGGAGCTCCTACAATGAGCAGTTCTTC. Protein product: CASSDGTSGSSYNEQFF.

A few counts support this clone. The J gene is TRBJ1-1, the V gene TRBV7-2; D is unclear. The CDR3 spans 13 residues. Germline CDR1 reads SGHTA; CDR2 reads FQGNSA. Trimming left V 1 base short and J 6 bases short, with 9 bases between. The DNA of the CDR3 is TGTGCCAGCAGCTTAGAAAACTTCCCTGAAGCTTTCTTT. This sequence encodes CASSLENFPEAFF.

This chain's CDR3 is CSVGGLAGGTYNEQFF. The CDR3 DNA reads TGCAGCGTTGGTGGTCTAGCGGGAGGTACCTACAATGAGCAGTTCTTC. V usage is TRBV29-1 and J usage is TRBJ2-1; 11 nucleotides match TRBD2. V dropped 4 bases and J dropped 2; count of bases not matched to a gene: 7. The CDR3 covers 16 residues. CDR1 is SQVTM and CDR2 is ANQGSEA in the germline V gene.

This clone was picked up one time. The chain joins TRBV29-1 to TRBJ2-7, with 8 bases lining up with TRBD2. Germline V lookup: CDR1 SQVTM, CDR2 ANQGSEA. This CDR3 has 15 residues. The V gene end was trimmed by 1 base and the J gene end by 9 bases; junction bases not matched to a gene: 14. The DNA of the CDR3 is TGCAGCGTTGAAGGGGGGTTGGCGGGAGGAGTGGGGCAGTACTTC. Translated, it gives CSVEGGLAGGVGQYF.

The chain couples TRBV2 to TRBJ2-3; 12 bases align to TRBD2. The CDR3 spans 16 residues. The V gene's germline CDR1 is SNHLY and CDR2 FYNNEI. V lost 3 bases to trimming and J lost 7 bases; unmatched junction nucleotides: 8. This CDR3 is CASSDPSGGVGNTQYF. The CDR3 DNA sequence: TGTGCCAGCAGTGACCCTAGCGGGGGGGTAGGGAATACGCAGTATTTT.

The chain uses TRBV19 and TRBJ1-3; D is undetermined. The CDR3 totals 17 residues. The germline CDR1 and CDR2 sequences are LNHDA and SQIVND (reference sequence). The ends were cut back, 3 bases at V and 4 bases at J, with 19 bases in the middle. The CDR3 here is CASSISRPRREGNTIYF. CDR3 nucleotide sequence: TGTGCCAGTAGTATTTCCCGGCCGAGGAGAGAAGGAAACACCATATATTTT. Supplemented by reference TRBV19 and TRBJ1-3, the full variable domain reads DGGITQSPKYLFRKEGQNVTLSCEQNLNHDAMYWYRQDPGQGLRLIYYSQIVNDFQKGDIAEGYSVSREKKESFPLTVTSAQKNPTAFYLCASSISRPRREGNTIYFGEGSWLTVV.

Relative to its sample, this clone is medium-sized (0.01 to 0.1%). V is TRBV27 and J is TRBJ1-1; D may be TRBD1 (6 bases). Germline values: CDR1 MNHEY, CDR2 SMNVEV (reference sequence). The CDR3 extends over 13 amino acids. Trimming took off 8 bases at V and 5 bases at J, with 15 bases between the two ends. The CDR3 loop reads CASHRGGLTEAFF. As DNA, the CDR3 is TGTGCCAGCCATAGGGGGGGGCTGACTGAAGCTTTCTTT.

The chain is built from TRBV6-6 and TRBJ1-1, with D unclear. The length of the CDR3 is 13 residues. Between the trimmed V and J ends, which lost 2 bases and 0 bases, there was a span of 4 bases. Germline V gives CDR1 MNHNY, CDR2 SVGAGI (reference sequence). The CDR3 protein is CASSYLMNTEAFF. Here the CDR3 DNA reads TGTGCCAGCAGTTACCTTATGAACACTGAAGCTTTCTTT.

The V and J genes are TRBV13 and TRBJ1-5; 10 positions match TRBD1. V lost 0 bases, J lost 2 bases, and 7 bases stayed unmatched. CDR3 length equals 18 residues. Looked up from germline, CDR1 is PRHDT and CDR2 is FYEKMQ (reference sequence). The CDR3 region has the DNA TGTGCCAGCAGCTTAGGGACAGGGGGCTCTCGTCGCAATCAGCCCCAGCATTTT. It encodes CASSLGTGGSRRNQPQHF.

The gene calls are TRBV6-5 and TRBJ2-5; TRBD1 might be the D (6 bases). V was clipped by 6 bases and J by 5 bases, with 16 bases between them. Germline V lookup: CDR1 MNHEY, CDR2 SVGAGI. The CDR3 contains 14 residues. The DNA of the CDR3 is TGTGCCAGCAGCTTACGAGGGGGAGTCGAGACCCAGTACTTC. This sequence encodes CASSLRGGVETQYF.